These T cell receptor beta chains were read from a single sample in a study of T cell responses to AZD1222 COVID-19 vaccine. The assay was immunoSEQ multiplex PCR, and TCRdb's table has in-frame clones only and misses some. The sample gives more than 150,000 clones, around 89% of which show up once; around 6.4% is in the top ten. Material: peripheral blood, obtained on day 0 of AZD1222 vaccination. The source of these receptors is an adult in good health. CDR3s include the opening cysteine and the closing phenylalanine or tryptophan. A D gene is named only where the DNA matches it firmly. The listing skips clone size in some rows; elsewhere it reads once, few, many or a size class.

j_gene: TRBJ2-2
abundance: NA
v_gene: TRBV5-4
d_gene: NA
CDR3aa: CASSLGGPGELFF
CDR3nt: TGTGCCAGCAGCTTGGGGGGGCCCGGGGAGCTGTTTTTT

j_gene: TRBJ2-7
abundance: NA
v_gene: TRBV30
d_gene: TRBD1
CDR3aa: CAWSVRQGSSYEQYF
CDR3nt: TGTGCCTGGAGTGTGAGACAGGGGAGCTCCTACGAGCAGTACTTC

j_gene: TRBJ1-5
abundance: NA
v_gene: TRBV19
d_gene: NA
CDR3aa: CASSRGLFSNQPQHF
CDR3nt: TGTGCCAGTAGTAGGGGACTGTTTAGCAATCAGCCCCAGCATTTT

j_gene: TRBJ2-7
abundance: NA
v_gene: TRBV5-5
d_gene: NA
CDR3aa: CASSVPTAYEQYF
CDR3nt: TGTGCCAGCAGCGTGCCGACAGCTTACGAGCAGTACTTC

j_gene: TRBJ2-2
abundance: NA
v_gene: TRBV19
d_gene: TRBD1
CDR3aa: CASSRGTGSNTGELFF
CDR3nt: TGTGCCAGTAGTAGGGGGACAGGGTCGAACACCGGGGAGCTGTTTTTT

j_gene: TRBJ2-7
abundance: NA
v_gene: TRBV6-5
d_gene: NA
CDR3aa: CASSYSWVSSYEQYF
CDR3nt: TGTGCCAGCAGTTACTCGTGGGTGAGTTCCTACGAGCAGTACTTC

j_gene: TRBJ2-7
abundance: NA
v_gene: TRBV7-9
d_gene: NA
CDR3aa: CASSSARGQGASYEQYF
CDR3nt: TGTGCCAGCAGCTCCGCGAGAGGCCAGGGAGCCTCCTACGAGCAGTACTTC

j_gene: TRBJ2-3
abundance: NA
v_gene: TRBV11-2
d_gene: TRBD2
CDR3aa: CASSLVRGGADTQYF
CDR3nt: TGTGCCAGCAGCTTAGTGCGGGGGGGCGCAGATACGCAGTATTTT

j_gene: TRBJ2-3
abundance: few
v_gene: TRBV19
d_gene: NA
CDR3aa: CASSLTSSAGTDTQYF
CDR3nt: TGTGCCAGTAGTTTAACTAGCTCGGCTGGCACAGATACGCAGTATTTT

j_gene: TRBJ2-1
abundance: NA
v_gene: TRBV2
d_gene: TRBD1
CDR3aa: CANRGLEGEQFF
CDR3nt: TGTGCCAACAGGGGGCTTGAAGGTGAGCAGTTCTTC

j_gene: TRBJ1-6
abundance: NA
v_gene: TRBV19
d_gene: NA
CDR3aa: CASSRGGSSYNSPLHF
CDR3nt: TGTGCCAGTAGTCGAGGGGGGAGCTCCTATAATTCACCCCTCCACTTT

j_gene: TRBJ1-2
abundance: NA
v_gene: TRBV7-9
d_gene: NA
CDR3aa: CASSLGSGDGYTF
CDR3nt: TGTGCCAGCAGCTTAGGATCAGGGGATGGCTACACCTTC

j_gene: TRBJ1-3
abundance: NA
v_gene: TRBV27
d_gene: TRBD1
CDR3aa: CASSPAGPGGYSGNTIYF
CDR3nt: TGTGCCAGCAGTCCTGCTGGGCCAGGGGGCTATTCTGGAAACACCATATATTTT

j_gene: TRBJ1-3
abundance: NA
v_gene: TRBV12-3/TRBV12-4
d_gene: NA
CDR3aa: CASSLPEINTIYF
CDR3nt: TGTGCCAGCAGTTTACCCGAGATAAACACCATATATTTT

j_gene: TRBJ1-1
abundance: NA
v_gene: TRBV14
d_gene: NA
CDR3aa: CASSALMNTEAFF
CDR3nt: TGTGCCAGCAGCGCCCTGATGAACACTGAAGCTTTCTTT

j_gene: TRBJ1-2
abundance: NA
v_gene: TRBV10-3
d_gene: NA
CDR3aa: CAIRAQGDYGYTF
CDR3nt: TGTGCCATCAGAGCCCAGGGCGACTATGGCTACACCTTC

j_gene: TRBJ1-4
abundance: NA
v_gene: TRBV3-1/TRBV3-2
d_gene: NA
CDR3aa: CASSQGPGTSEKLFF
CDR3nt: TGTGCCAGCAGCCAAGGTCCCGGGACCAGTGAAAAACTGTTTTTT

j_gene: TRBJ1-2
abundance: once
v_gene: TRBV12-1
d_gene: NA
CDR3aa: CASSPPDRNSVRDGYTF
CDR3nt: TGTGCCAGCAGCCCTCCGGACAGGAACTCGGTAAGAGATGGCTACACCTTC

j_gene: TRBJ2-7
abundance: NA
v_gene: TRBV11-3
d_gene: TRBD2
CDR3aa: CASSPGLAGAYEQYF
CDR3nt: TGTGCCAGCAGCCCCGGACTAGCGGGAGCCTACGAGCAGTACTTC

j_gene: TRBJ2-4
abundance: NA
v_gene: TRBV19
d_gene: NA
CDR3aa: CASSIKRQGLGENIQYF
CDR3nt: TGTGCCAGTAGTATAAAACGACAGGGACTGGGTGAAAACATTCAGTACTTC

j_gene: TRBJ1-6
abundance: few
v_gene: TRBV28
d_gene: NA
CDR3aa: CASSPHGARESPLHF
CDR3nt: TGTGCCAGCAGTCCCCACGGGGCGAGGGAATCACCCCTCCACTTT